Each of the 9 T cell receptor beta chains below was sequenced from the same sample in a study of T cell responses to AZD1222 COVID-19 vaccine. Profiling relied on immunoSEQ multiplex PCR, and the TCRdb table lists in-frame clones only, not all of them. Here the sample spans around 94,000 clones, 85% to 90% being singletons. Sample: peripheral blood, taken on day 0 of AZD1222 vaccination. Receptor source: an adult in good health.

The chain is built from TRBV28 and TRBJ2-7; D possibly corresponds to TRBD2 (5 bases). This CDR3 has 16 residues. Trimming pared 5 bases from V and 7 bases from J, leaving 24 bases between. Germline loops: CDR1 MDHEN, CDR2 SYDVKM. The chain's CDR3 is CASSPRSWEPVVEQYF. The CDR3 region has the DNA TGTGCCAGCAGTCCCCGTTCATGGGAGCCGGTCGTGGAGCAGTACTTC.

This chain links TRBV19 with TRBJ2-5; D not certain. The CDR3 loop spans 13 amino acids. Germline V lookup: CDR1 LNHDA, CDR2 SQIVND (reference sequence). V dropped 3 bases and J dropped 4 bases, with 9 bases sitting between them. The DNA of the CDR3 is TGTGCCAGTAGTATCTCCGGGCTAGAGACCCAGTACTTC. This gives the protein CASSISGLETQYF.

V is TRBV9 and J is TRBJ1-1, with D hard to call. The CDR3 loop spans 14 amino acids. The germline V and J ends were trimmed by 3 bases and 5 bases, with 14 bases remaining between them. Germline V gene sequence: CDR1 SGDLS, CDR2 YYNGEE. CDR3 coding DNA: TGTGCCAGCAGCGGAACCGCGCGGGAAACTGAAGCTTTCTTT. Translated: CASSGTARETEAFF. Variable domain in full (rest from reference TRBV9 and TRBJ1-1): DSGVTQTPKHLITATGQRVTLRCSPRSGDLSVYWYQQSLDQGLQFLIQYYNGEERAKGNILERFSAQQFPDLHSELNLSSLELGDSALYFCASSGTARETEAFFGQGTRLTVV.

This clone was counted a single time. V gene TRBV7-2 combines with J gene TRBJ2-5; 12 bases fit TRBD2. V shed 5 bases, J shed 2 bases, and the junction held 6 bases outside the gene matches. CDR3 length equals 16 residues. Germline CDR1 and CDR2: SGHTA and FQGNSA. CDR3 sequence reads: CASSQGLAGLQETQYF. The CDR3, as DNA: TGTGCCAGCAGCCAAGGACTAGCGGGGCTACAAGAGACCCAGTACTTC.

This sequence joins TRBV20-1 and TRBJ1-4; no firm D call. This CDR3 region has 12 residues. Trimming shortened V by 3 bases and J by 7 bases, and 9 bases separated the two germline ends. Per the germline V gene, CDR1 is DFQATT and CDR2 is SNEGSKA (reference sequence). CDR3 DNA: TGCAGTGCTAGTTGGTCGGGTGAAAAACTGTTTTTT. This encodes CSASWSGEKLFF.

The chain has TRBV2 and TRBJ1-1; perhaps TRBD1 as D (5 bases). The ends were cut back, 2 bases at V and 1 base at J, with 11 bases in the middle. Germline V gives CDR1 SNHLY, CDR2 FYNNEI. CDR3 size: 15 residues. The CDR3 region has the DNA TGTGCCAGCAGTGAACGACAGATCAGGAACACTGAAGCTTTCTTT. It encodes CASSERQIRNTEAFF.

This sequence joins TRBV5-1 and TRBJ1-2; 8 nucleotides line up with TRBD1. The V gene end was trimmed by 5 bases and the J gene end by 2 bases; junction bases not matched to a gene: 11. The V gene's germline CDR1 is SGHRS and CDR2 YFSETQ. This CDR3 has 16 residues. CDR3 sequence reads: CASSSGTGLLNYGYTF. CDR3 coding DNA: TGCGCCAGCAGTTCCGGGACAGGCCTTCTAAACTATGGCTACACCTTC.

This clone was recorded a few times. The chain uses TRBV7-2 and TRBJ2-7; 7 positions match TRBD1. Germline trimming cut 5 bases from V and 2 bases from J; bases unmatched to any gene: 6. This CDR3 comprises 14 residues. CDR1 is SGHTA and CDR2 is FQGNSA in the germline V gene. The CDR3 loop reads CASSTYQGAYEQYF. The CDR3 nucleotides read TGTGCCAGCAGCACATATCAGGGGGCCTACGAGCAGTACTTC.

The V call is TRBV9, the J call TRBJ2-5, with TRBD2 identical over 9 bases. The germline V gene encodes CDR1 SGDLS and CDR2 YYNGEE. With 5 bases clipped from V and 2 bases from J, the junction kept 16 bases outside the gene matches. The CDR3 consists of 18 residues. For the CDR3, the DNA is TGTGCCAGCAGTCGGACCGTTAGCGGGGGCCCTAATCAAGAGACCCAGTACTTC. Translation gives CASSRTVSGGPNQETQYF.